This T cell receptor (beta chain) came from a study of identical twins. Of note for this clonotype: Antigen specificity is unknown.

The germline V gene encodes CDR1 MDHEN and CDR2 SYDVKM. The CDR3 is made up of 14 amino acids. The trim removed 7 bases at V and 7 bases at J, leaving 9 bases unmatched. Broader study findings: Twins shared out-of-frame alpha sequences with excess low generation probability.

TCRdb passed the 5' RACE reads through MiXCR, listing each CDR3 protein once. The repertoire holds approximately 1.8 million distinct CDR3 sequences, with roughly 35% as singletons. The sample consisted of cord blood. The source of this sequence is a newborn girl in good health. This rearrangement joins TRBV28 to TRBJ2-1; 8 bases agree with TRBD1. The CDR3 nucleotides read TGTGCCAGCATCCACCGGGACAGGCGTAATGAGCAGTTCTTC. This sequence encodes CASIHRDRRNEQFF.